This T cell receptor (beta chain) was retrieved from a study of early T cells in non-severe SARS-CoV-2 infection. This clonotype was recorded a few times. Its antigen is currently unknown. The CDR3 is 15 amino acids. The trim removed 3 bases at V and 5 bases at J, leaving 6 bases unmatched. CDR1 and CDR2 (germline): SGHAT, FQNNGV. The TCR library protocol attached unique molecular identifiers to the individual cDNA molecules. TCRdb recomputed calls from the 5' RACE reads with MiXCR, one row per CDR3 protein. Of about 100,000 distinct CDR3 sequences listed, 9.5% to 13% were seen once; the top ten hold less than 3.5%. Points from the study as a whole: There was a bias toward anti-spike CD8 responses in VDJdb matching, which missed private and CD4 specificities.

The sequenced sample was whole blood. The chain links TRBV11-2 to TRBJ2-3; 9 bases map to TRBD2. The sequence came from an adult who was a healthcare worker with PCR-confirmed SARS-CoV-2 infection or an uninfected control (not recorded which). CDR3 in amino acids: CASSLRGGPQDTQYF. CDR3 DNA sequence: TGTGCCAGCAGCTTGCGGGGGGGGCCACAAGATACGCAGTATTTT.